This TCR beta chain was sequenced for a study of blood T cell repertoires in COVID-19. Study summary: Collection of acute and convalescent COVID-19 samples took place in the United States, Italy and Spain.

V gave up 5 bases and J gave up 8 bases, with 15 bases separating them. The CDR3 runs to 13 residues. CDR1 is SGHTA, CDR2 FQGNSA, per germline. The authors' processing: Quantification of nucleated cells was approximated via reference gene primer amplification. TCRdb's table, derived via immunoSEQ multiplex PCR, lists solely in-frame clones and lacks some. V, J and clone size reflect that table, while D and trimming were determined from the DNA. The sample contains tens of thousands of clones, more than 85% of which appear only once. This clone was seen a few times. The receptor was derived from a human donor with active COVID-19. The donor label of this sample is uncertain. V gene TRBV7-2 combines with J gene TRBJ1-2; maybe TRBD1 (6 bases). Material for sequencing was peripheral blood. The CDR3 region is CASSRTRQEGYTF. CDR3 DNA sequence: TGTGCCAGCAGCAGGACAAGACAGGAAGGCTACACCTTC.